The 30 T cell receptor beta chains given below trace back to one sample, sequenced in a study of regulatory T cells in long-lasting Graves disease (dated by TCRdb to the early 2020s). The method was multiplex PCR. TCRdb names Illumina HiSeq 4000 as the instrument used. To build TCR beta libraries, CDR3 regions were amplified by Arm-PCR using iRepertoire HTBI primers. The public reads were run again by TCRdb, first through fastp at Q25 and then through MiXCR, and only productive beta chains were kept. All rows with the same CDR3 protein become a single entry with the most common DNA and genes. The sample table shows 530,000 or so distinct CDR3 sequences, and about 13% are seen once. The ten biggest clones cover about 10% of the sample. The time point label for this specimen denotes: newly diagnosed GD, antithyroid drugs for less than 3 months. For both TCR sequencing and RNA sequencing, RNA was extracted from PBMCs using TRIzol.

A further study also used this sample, focusing on T cells in Graves' hyperthyroidism and ophthalmopathy.

The sequenced sample was peripheral blood mononuclear cells (PBMCs), obtained at new diagnosis, from a patient treated with antithyroid drugs. Source of these receptors: a man aged 30 to 39 with Graves disease. Donor details come from another sample of the same person, matched by shared clones.

The sample holds a few counts of this clonotype. The chain couples TRBV19 to TRBJ2-1, with a tentative D call TRBD1 (7 bases). The CDR3 covers 18 residues. In germline, CDR1 is LNHDA, CDR2 SQIVND (reference sequence). Trimming cost V 3 bases and J 5 bases, with 23 bases left between them. The CDR3 is CASSINRIGRGEHNEQFF. CDR3 nucleotide sequence: TGTGCCAGTAGTATTAATCGGATTGGCAGGGGGGAGCACAATGAGCAGTTCTTC.

This clonotype was seen at least ten times. This chain uses TRBV7-9 with TRBJ2-7; TRBD2 might be the D (5 bases). The ends were cut back, 6 bases at V and 2 bases at J, with 11 bases in the middle. Germline V gives CDR1 SEHNR, CDR2 FQNEAQ (reference sequence). The CDR3 spans 13 residues. The CDR3 DNA reads TGTGCCAGCAGAGGTAGCGTAGCCTACGAGCAGTACTTC. Its translation: CASRGSVAYEQYF. Full variable domain (outside the CDR3, taken from reference TRBV7-9 and TRBJ2-7): DTGVSQNPRHKITKRGQNVTFRCDPISEHNRLYWYRQTLGQGPEFLTYFQNEAQLEKSRLLSDRFSAERPKGSFSTLEIQRTEQGDSAMYLCASRGSVAYEQYFGPGTRLTVT.

The V and J genes are TRBV20-1 and TRBJ1-6; D gene unclear. The CDR3 totals 13 residues. The germline V and J ends were trimmed by 1 base and 7 bases, with 8 bases remaining between them. CDR1 and CDR2 (germline): DFQATT, SNEGSKA (reference sequence). The CDR3 here is CSARGWTNSPLHF. The CDR3 DNA is TGCAGTGCTAGAGGGTGGACCAATTCACCCCTCCACTTT.

V is TRBV3-1 and J is TRBJ1-2; D is undetermined. Germline V lookup: CDR1 LGHDT, CDR2 YNNKEL (reference sequence). V lost 3 bases to trimming and J lost 7 bases, with 12 bases between them. There are 13 residues in the CDR3. The CDR3 region has the DNA TGTGCCAGCAGCCACACGGGTCCGAGTGGCTACACCTTC. Translated, it gives CASSHTGPSGYTF.

The rearrangement links TRBV5-1 to TRBJ1-6; 9 bases are shared with TRBD1. The CDR3 has 15 residues. Per the germline V gene, CDR1 is SGHRS and CDR2 is YFSETQ. The V gene end was trimmed by 4 bases and the J gene end by 10 bases; junction bases not matched to a gene: 9. CDR3 sequence: CASSEGTGRDSPLHF. DNA of the CDR3: TGCGCCAGCAGCGAGGGGACAGGGAGGGACTCACCCCTCCACTTT.

This clonotype appeared once. J is TRBJ2-3 and V is TRBV18, with 10 bases that match TRBD2. The DNA end lines up better with TRBJ2-4; the J call may be wrong. In germline, CDR1 is KGHSH, CDR2 LQKENI. The CDR3 contains 17 residues. CDR3 DNA sequence: TGTGCCAGCTCACCACCGAATCGCCTAGCGGGAGCCTACGATCAGTACTTC. It is translated as CASSPPNRLAGAYDQYF.

This clonotype was picked up a small number of times. This rearrangement joins TRBV5-1 to TRBJ2-1; D is possibly TRBD1 or TRBD2 (5 bases each). V was trimmed by 4 bases and J by 9 bases, leaving 17 bases between them. Germline CDR1 reads SGHRS; CDR2 reads YFSETQ. This CDR3 is built from 14 residues. The DNA of the CDR3 is TGCGCCAGCAGCGCTCTGGAGAGGGGCGGTGAGCAGTTCTTC. Its translation: CASSALERGGEQFF.

This clonotype was seen at least ten times. The chain carries TRBV27 and TRBJ1-1, with 7 bases matching TRBD1. The CDR3 runs 15 residues. Looked up from germline, CDR1 is MNHEY and CDR2 is SMNVEV (reference sequence). J gave up 4 bases and V 5 bases, and 10 bases lay outside the gene matches. The CDR3 coding sequence is TGTGCCAGCAGTCCCCTAGGGGGCACGGGCACTGAAGCTTTCTTT. It yields the protein CASSPLGGTGTEAFF.

This clonotype has at least ten counts. This rearrangement joins TRBV27 to TRBJ2-1; no definite D call. Looked up from germline, CDR1 is MNHEY and CDR2 is SMNVEV (reference sequence). There are 13 residues in the CDR3. V lost 2 bases and J lost 9, with 11 bases in between. The CDR3: CASSLAPRAEQFF. For the CDR3, the DNA is TGTGCCAGCAGTTTAGCTCCCCGCGCTGAGCAGTTCTTC.

The table lists this clonotype with many counts. The chain joins TRBV9 to TRBJ1-1; D might be TRBD1 (6 bases). CDR3 size: 14 residues. The V end lost 4 bases, the J end lost 7 bases, and 17 bases lay between the germline ends. The germline gives CDR1 SGDLS, CDR2 YYNGEE. The CDR3 protein is CASSRSHRVGEAFF. The CDR3 DNA is TGTGCCAGCAGCCGTTCCCACAGGGTTGGTGAAGCTTTCTTT.

This chain joins TRBV6-4 and TRBJ1-5; the D is unclear. The germline V gene encodes CDR1 MRHNA and CDR2 SNTAGT. The CDR3 contains 13 residues. V dropped 4 bases and J dropped 0 bases, with 4 bases sitting between them. The CDR3 DNA reads TGTGCCAGCAGTGTCTCTAGCAATCAGCCCCAGCATTTT. Translation gives CASSVSSNQPQHF.

The rearrangement links TRBV19 to TRBJ1-2; D is uncertain. This CDR3 is 14 amino acids long. V shed 0 bases and J shed 4 bases, with 9 bases lying between them. CDR1 and CDR2 from the germline V gene are LNHDA and SQIVND (reference sequence). In DNA form, the CDR3 reads TGTGCCAGTAGTATAGAGCGCGGGCCCTATGGCTACACCTTC. Its translation is CASSIERGPYGYTF.

V usage is TRBV7-6 and J usage is TRBJ1-3; the D is unclear. Trimming cost V 1 base and J 0 bases, with 10 bases left between them. Per germline, CDR1 SGHVS and CDR2 FNYEAQ. The CDR3 spans 16 residues. DNA of the CDR3: TGTGCCAGCAGCTTAGGAGAAAGGAGCTCTGGAAACACCATATATTTT. This translates into CASSLGERSSGNTIYF.

In this sample, this clonotype turned up many times. The chain recombines TRBV18 with TRBJ1-5; D gene unclear. This CDR3 contains 12 residues. The V gene lost 3 bases and the J gene lost 7 bases, with 7 bases spanning the gap. The germline CDR1 and CDR2 sequences are KGHSH and LQKENI. The CDR3 DNA reads as TGTGCCAGCTCACCGCGGGGACAGCCCCAGCATTTT. It codes for CASSPRGQPQHF.

This clonotype was seen at least ten times. The rearrangement joins TRBV5-1 to TRBJ2-7, with D perhaps matching TRBD1 (5 bases). Germline values: CDR1 SGHRS, CDR2 YFSETQ. This CDR3 has 15 residues. Trimming took 4 bases from V and 2 from J, leaving 16 bases between them. The CDR3 sequence is CASSRDSSTTYEQYF. CDR3 coding DNA: TGCGCCAGCAGCCGCGACAGTTCTACCACCTACGAGCAGTACTTC. The full variable domain, its missing parts supplied by reference TRBV5-1 and TRBJ2-7, is KAGVTQTPRYLIKTRGQQVTLSCSPISGHRSVSWYQQTPGQGLQFLFEYFSETQRNKGNFPGRFSGRQFSNSRSEMNVSTLELGDSALYLCASSRDSSTTYEQYFGPGTRLTVT.

This clonotype was observed many times. The chain couples TRBV20-1 to TRBJ2-1; 13 bases agree with TRBD2. V dropped 4 bases and J dropped 10; count of bases not matched to a gene: 7. This CDR3 has 14 residues. Germline V gene lookup returns CDR1 DFQATT and CDR2 SNEGSKA (reference sequence). CDR3 sequence reads: CSATPGLAGKEQFF. CDR3 sequence (DNA): TGCAGTGCTACTCCGGGACTAGCGGGAAAGGAGCAGTTCTTC.

This clonotype was counted between two and nine times. This chain joins TRBV27 and TRBJ1-3; tentatively, D is TRBD1 (5 bases). V dropped 1 base and J dropped 1 base, with 14 bases sitting between them. The CDR3 runs 17 residues. Per the germline V gene, CDR1 is MNHEY and CDR2 is SMNVEV (reference sequence). CDR3 sequence (DNA): TGTGCCAGCAGTTTATGGGGGGGTCGGGAGTCTGGAAACACCATATATTTT. This gives the protein CASSLWGGRESGNTIYF.

Many counts were recorded for this clonotype. This chain connects TRBV12-5 to TRBJ2-7; the D gene is possibly TRBD2 (6 bases). The germline CDR1 and CDR2 sequences are LGHNT and FRNRAP. V lost 0 bases, J lost 1 base, and 7 bases lay in between. The CDR3 sequence is 14 residues long. The CDR3 nucleotides read TGTGCTAGTGGTTTGGTAGGAGGGTCCTACGAGCAGTACTTC. Protein sequence: CASGLVGGSYEQYF.

This clonotype occurred many times. The chain couples TRBV12-3 or TRBV12-4 to TRBJ1-5; maybe TRBD1 (5 bases). Trimming left V 0 bases short and J 4 bases short, with 7 bases between. This CDR3 is 14 amino acids long. In DNA, the CDR3 is TGTGCCAGCAGTTTAGCGGGGGTGAATCAGCCCCAGCATTTT. Protein product: CASSLAGVNQPQHF.

This clonotype showed up just a few times. V is TRBV10-3 and J is TRBJ1-1, with 10 bases lining up with TRBD1. Trimming at V came to 6 bases and at J to 3 bases, leaving 1 base not matched to a gene. The V gene's germline CDR1 is ENHRY and CDR2 SYGVKD. This CDR3 region has 13 residues. CDR3 amino acids: CAIRDRGYTEAFF. The CDR3 nucleotides read TGTGCCATCAGGGACAGGGGGTACACTGAAGCTTTCTTT.

This clonotype showed up many times. The CDR3 sequence is CATSDSASGRVYNEQFF. In DNA form, the CDR3 reads TGTGCCACCAGTGATTCCGCTAGCGGGAGGGTTTACAATGAGCAGTTCTTC. The V and J genes are TRBV24-1 and TRBJ2-1; 12 bases fit TRBD2. Germline assignment: CDR1 KGHDR and CDR2 SFDVKD. The ends lost 2 bases at V and 4 bases at J; junction bases unmatched: 5. This CDR3 has 17 residues.

This clonotype has ten or more counts. V usage is TRBV6-1 and J usage is TRBJ1-5; D may be TRBD1 (6 bases). Germline-derived CDR1 and CDR2 are MNHNS and SASEGT. The CDR3 runs 12 residues. V lost 8 bases and J 2 bases, leaving 7 bases between the germline ends. CDR3 DNA sequence: TGTGCCAGCGACAGGCGCAATCAGCCCCAGCATTTT. It is translated as CASDRRNQPQHF.

This clonotype was observed a single time. A read error may be the cause here, since a much bigger clone is one base away. The rearrangement links TRBV12-3 or TRBV12-4 to TRBJ2-3; unclear D gene. CDR3 length: 14 amino acids. CDR3 coding DNA: TGTGCCAGCAGAATCCACCTTGCATCAGATACGCAGTGTTTT. Translated, it gives CASRIHLASDTQCF.

This clonotype was seen ten or more times. The chain recombines TRBV9 with TRBJ2-1; possibly TRBD2 for D (5 bases). Germline CDR1 and CDR2: SGDLS and YYNGEE. V was clipped by 3 bases and J by 2 bases, with 6 bases between them. This CDR3 spans 13 amino acids. CDR3 in DNA: TGTGCCAGCAGCGAGCGGACCTACAATGAGCAGTTCTTC. Protein: CASSERTYNEQFF.

At least ten counts were recorded for this clonotype. This rearrangement joins TRBV5-1 to TRBJ2-1; 7 bases align to TRBD2. Germline V gene lookup returns CDR1 SGHRS and CDR2 YFSETQ. V lost 4 bases to trimming and J lost 8 bases; unmatched junction nucleotides: 9. The CDR3 covers 14 residues. CDR3 coding DNA: TGCGCCAGCAGCCCGCGCAGACGGGAGGATGAGCAGTTCTTC. This sequence encodes CASSPRRREDEQFF. Drawing the rest from reference TRBV5-1 and TRBJ2-1, the complete variable domain is KAGVTQTPRYLIKTRGQQVTLSCSPISGHRSVSWYQQTPGQGLQFLFEYFSETQRNKGNFPGRFSGRQFSNSRSEMNVSTLELGDSALYLCASSPRRREDEQFFGPGTRLTVL.

At least ten counts were recorded for this clonotype. The genes are TRBV6-5 and TRBJ2-1; a possible D gene is TRBD1 (6 bases). Looked up from germline, CDR1 is MNHEY and CDR2 is SVGAGI. This CDR3 has 14 residues. Trimming left V 1 base short and J 4 bases short, with 8 bases between. The CDR3 nucleotides read TGTGCCAGCAGTTACTTCAGGGGTTACAATGAGCAGTTCTTC. Translating gives CASSYFRGYNEQFF.

This rearrangement joins TRBV27 to TRBJ2-5, with D tentatively TRBD2 (6 bases). This CDR3 has 14 amino acids. Trimming stripped 2 bases from V and 7 bases from J, with 14 bases between. Germline CDR1 MNHEY, CDR2 SMNVEV (reference sequence). The DNA of the CDR3 is TGTGCCAGCAGTTTACTAGGAGGGATTGGGACCCAGTACTTC. Protein sequence: CASSLLGGIGTQYF.

Comments on this clonotype: One end of the junction is discordant with germline, which a read error may explain. J is TRBJ2-2 and V is TRBV11-2, with a tentative D call TRBD2 (5 bases). The CDR3 runs 14 residues. Per the germline V gene, CDR1 is SGHAT and CDR2 is FQNNGV. The chain's CDR3 is CASSQDWGAGELVF. The CDR3 coding sequence is TGTGCCAGCAGCCAAGACTGGGGTGCCGGGGAGCTGGTTTTT.

As for this clonotype: The final CDR3 position lacks the conserved phenylalanine or tryptophan, pointing to a likely read error. The chain joins TRBV11-1 to TRBJ2-1, with D tentatively TRBD2 (5 bases). The CDR3 length is 16 residues. The V end lost 4 bases, the J end lost 0 bases, and 13 bases lay between the germline ends. Germline CDR1 SGHAT, CDR2 FQDESV (reference sequence). This CDR3 is CASSSRLGSSYNEQFY. The CDR3 DNA sequence: TGTGCCAGCAGCTCTAGGTTGGGGAGCTCCTACAATGAGCAGTTCTAC.

V gene TRBV20-1 combines with J gene TRBJ2-7; the D gene is possibly TRBD1 (6 bases). The germline gives CDR1 DFQATT, CDR2 SNEGSKA (reference sequence). The ends were cut back, 3 bases at V and 1 base at J, with 16 bases in the middle. This CDR3 is built from 15 residues. CDR3 DNA: TGCAGTGCTAGTGACATTAGGACAGTATCCTACGAGCAGTACTTC. It encodes CSASDIRTVSYEQYF.